The source of this T cell receptor beta chain is a study of regulatory T cells in long-lasting Graves disease. Whole-study findings and limits: The persistent group shared about 2,600 public clonotypes, more than the 850 to 1,000 shared by new patients. Accuracy might have suffered from few samples. Newly diagnosed patients had higher TCR diversity than persistent Graves' patients did.

The germline gives CDR1 DFQATT, CDR2 SNEGSKA (reference sequence). Trimming cost V 4 bases and J 0 bases; bases outside gene matches: 5. This CDR3 region has 14 residues. Both iRepertoire HTBI primers and Arm-PCR of CDR3 regions were used to build the TCR beta libraries. TCRdb ran MiXCR on the multiplex PCR reads and lists one entry per CDR3 protein. The repertoire includes roughly 700,000 distinct CDR3 sequences, around 30% of them detected once, and about two fifths sits in the top ten. A word on this clonotype: Antigen: not known.

Specified time point: persistent/refractory GD, antithyroid drugs over 5 years with positive TRAb. RNA isolated from PBMCs was used to make the TCR library. The input for sequencing was peripheral blood mononuclear cells (PBMCs), taken when the disease was refractory, from a patient treated with antithyroid drugs. The rearrangement joins TRBV20-1 to TRBJ2-7; 8 bases are shared with TRBD1. This clonotype was sampled from a female donor with Graves disease. In nucleotides, the CDR3 is TGCAGTGCTACCAGGGACAGGAGCTCCTACGAGCAGTACTTC. Encoded protein: CSATRDRSSYEQYF.